The TCR beta chain described here comes from a study of T cell repertoires in cytomegalovirus infection. Whole-study context: HLA-B-restricted CMV epitopes that are well studied, plus recently identified HLA-C-restricted ones, were used by the study. In public TCR beta signatures, there were indications of both CMV infection and matching HLA type. Study-level results: Based on cumulative public TCR beta family frequency, carriers of CMV plus the relevant HLA were identified. Within the response measured ex vivo, HLA-C-restricted CMV-specific TCR beta clonotypes were dominant.

Trimming took off 0 bases at V and 6 bases at J, with 16 bases between the two ends. Germline V gives CDR1 LGHNA, CDR2 YSLEER. This CDR3 has 16 residues. TCRdb itself ran the reads through MiXCR, one entry per CDR3 protein. The table shows about 890,000 distinct CDR3 sequences, with less than 40% occurring only once. A note on this clonotype: Its cognate antigen is unknown.

Here the sequenced sample was cultured CD8+ T cells from PBMCs, taken from culture after CMV antigen stimulation. The chain employs TRBV4-3 and TRBJ2-3, with D possibly matching TRBD2 (7 bases). This receptor was obtained from a human donor in good health (CMV status not recorded). Some clones in this sample may be carry-over from other donors' samples. The CDR3 loop reads CASSQDGRGAFDTQYF. The CDR3 nucleotides are TGCGCCAGCAGCCAAGATGGGAGGGGGGCCTTTGATACGCAGTATTTT.